This T cell receptor (beta chain) was recorded in a study of T-cell memory formation after mild COVID-19 (dated by TCRdb to about 2021). About the study as a whole: TCR sequence clusters from the two donors were found to be largely donor specific. Longitudinal TCRalpha and TCRbeta repertoire sequencing tracked T-cell clones expanding and contracting after mild COVID-19 in a couple of donors. Two young, previously healthy adult volunteers made up the cohort, one male and one female.

Ficoll-Paque density gradient centrifugation was the method used to isolate PBMCs. Summary of the overall study and its limitations: Contracting CD4+ clones were located mainly in the CM and EM memory subsets, whereas CD8+ clones were found to be enriched in EMRA. Only two mild cases were covered in the study, and larger cohorts including severe cases with pre-infection samples were considered necessary. Clones that contracted from day 15 to 85 showed balanced CD4/CD8 phenotypes, whereas a second wave of clones that expanded from day 15 to 37 leaned towards CD4+. The detection of some responding clones in pre-infection memory suggests that pre-existing cross-reactive memory T cells joined the SARS-CoV-2 response. Whether the second-wave clones peaking on day 37 were SARS-CoV-2 specific was not confirmed.

TCRdb shows the sequencer as Illumina NovaSeq 6000. TCRalpha and TCRbeta cDNA libraries were constructed by 5'RACE with constant-segment primers, with sample barcodes and unique molecular identifiers being introduced. Trizol reagent was used to extract RNA from every sample. The libraries were amplified in two PCR steps, and the second step added a second sample barcode and Illumina TruSeq adapters. The libraries were sequenced on an Illumina NovaSeq using 2 x 150 bp paired-end reads. As for how the authors treated the data: Reads were demultiplexed and collapsed into UMI-guided consensus sequences with migec v1.2.7. Using mixcr v2.1.11, UMI consensuses were aligned to TRA and TRB V and J templates and then assembled into clonotypes. A clonotype was counted as expanded or contracted only when both edgeR and NoisET called the clonotype significant, with the noise models trained on biological replicates. edgeR calls used a false discovery rate-adjusted p below 0.01 and a log2 fold-change threshold of 1. PCA with hierarchical clustering of max-normalized trajectories of the 1000 most abundant clonotypes was used as exploratory dynamics analysis. Separately sequenced CD4+ and CD8+ repertoires were used to assign the CD4 or CD8 phenotype of responding clones. TCRdb's own reprocessing of the public reads used fastp at Q25 and MiXCR and kept productive beta chains. Duplicate CDR3 protein sequences are folded into a single record with the most common DNA and genes. TCRdb, not the authors, supplied the V and J calls. For this sample there are 200,000 or so distinct CDR3 sequences; about 18% appear just once. The ten largest make up 2.4% of the sample.

The CDR3 covers 17 residues, taking in both the cysteine and the phenylalanine. Left in the record is the CDR3 DNA by itself, 51 bases read in frame from the first base. Germline trimming: 2 bases from V, 2 bases from J; junction bases outside gene matches: 5. The germline V gene yields KGHDR for CDR1 and SFDVKD for CDR2. Only a few counts were recorded for this clonotype. Its target antigen remains unknown. No much larger clone exists at a distance of one base, and base qualities are not known. The sequence derives from an adult woman who had mild COVID-19 (a few samples of this study predate the infection). The sample titles of this study are shuffled in the database, so cell type and time point are left out; the donor was told from shared clones. The V and J segments used are TRBV24-1 and TRBJ2-3, with 11 bases in between that match TRBD2. Sequencing was carried out using PBMCs or a T cell subset sorted from them (not recorded which). The CDR3 region has the sequence CATSDSGLAEPTDTQYF. In nucleotide form, the sequence is TGTGCCACCAGTGATTCGGGACTAGCGGAGCCCACAGATACGCAGTATTTT.